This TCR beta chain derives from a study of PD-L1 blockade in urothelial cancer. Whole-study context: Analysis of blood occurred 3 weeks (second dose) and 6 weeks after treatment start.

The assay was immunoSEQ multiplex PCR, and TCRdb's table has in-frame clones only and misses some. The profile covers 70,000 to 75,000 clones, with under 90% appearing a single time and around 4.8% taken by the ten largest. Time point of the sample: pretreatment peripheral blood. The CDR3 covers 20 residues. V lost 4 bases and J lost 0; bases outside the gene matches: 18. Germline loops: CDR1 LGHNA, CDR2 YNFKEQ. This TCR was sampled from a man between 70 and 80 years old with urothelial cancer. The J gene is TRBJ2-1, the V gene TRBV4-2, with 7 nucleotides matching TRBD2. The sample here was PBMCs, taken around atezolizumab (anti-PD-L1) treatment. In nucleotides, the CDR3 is TGTGCCAGCAGCCCAACCCCCATAATAGCGGGCGGAAGCTCCTACAATGAGCAGTTCTTC. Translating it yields CASSPTPIIAGGSSYNEQFF.